This T cell receptor beta chain was identified during a study of CD8+ T cells in alopecia areata listed by TCRdb under 2018. The study in broad terms: The treated patients took part in an open-label pilot trial in which moderate-to-severe alopecia areata was treated with oral tofacitinib at 5 to 10 mg twice daily. Patients stayed on tofacitinib for 6 to 18 months and then had 6 months of follow-up off drug so that delayed response and recurrence could be assessed. For the treated patients, the SALT score, which quantifies what percentage of scalp surface area is affected, served as the measure of disease severity. High-throughput TCRbeta sequencing was used to examine T cell clonal expansion in alopecia areata in both the C3H/HeJ mouse model and human patients. In humans, TCRbeta sequencing was performed on scalp tissue and on sorted CD4+ and CD8+ peripheral blood T cells from healthy controls and from patients with patchy or totalis/universalis alopecia areata. Biopsies were taken from tofacitinib-treated patients at baseline and at 4 and 24 weeks of treatment, and a later scalp biopsy was taken in several of the tofacitinib-treated patients. Clonality in the scalp was compared among normal scalp (n=4), patchy alopecia areata scalp (n=8), and alopecia totalis/universalis scalp (n=8). RNA was extracted with the PAXgene miRNA kit for fixed scalp, the miRNeasy kit for PBMCs, and the RNeasy kit for mouse skin. immunoSEQ multiplex PCR using 35 Vbeta forward primers and 13 Jbeta reverse primers was used to amplify TCRbeta CDR3 regions.

Read against the paper, the sample's time point label means: about four weeks on oral tofacitinib. Read against the paper, the sample's treatment or condition label means: oral pan-JAK inhibitor, 5-10 mg twice daily. Lesional scalp punch biopsies and peripheral blood were collected from alopecia areata patients. PBMCs were isolated by density centrifugation and stained for CD3, CD4 and CD8, after which CD4+ and CD8+ T cells were sorted on a FACSAria. Broad study findings and their caveats: Shared TCR sequences between patients were less evident than in mice, which may be partly attributable to HLA diversity in the patient population. The treated cohort was small, with a single nonresponder, so links between baseline CD8+ expansion and response need larger studies. Compared with normal scalp, lesional scalp had higher clonality and more expanded CD8+ clones, particularly in alopecia totalis/universalis, a pattern that suggests antigenic drive. Scalp clonality and the number of expanded CD8+ clones among the top 100 scalp clones were significantly decreased by tofacitinib. Many expanded lesional clones were found to persist in scalp and blood during tofacitinib treatment, and relapse after treatment cessation may be partly explained by this persistence. Unlike mouse skin, which is dominated by gammadelta T cells, normal human skin has resident alphabeta T cells that are also sequenced, and this complicates analysis of the scalp TCR repertoire.

Libraries were made using the immunoSEQ multiplex PCR assay. For TCR sequencing, RNA was extracted from every sample and reverse transcribed into cDNA to serve as template. SuperScript III was used for first-strand cDNA synthesis, primed with a 2:1 mix of oligo-dT and random hexamers. Amplification bias was assessed with a synthetic immune receptor repertoire, and residual bias was removed computationally. Processing in the source paper ran as follows. After raw reads were preprocessed to remove errors, the CDR3 was defined following IMGT conventions as running from the conserved cysteine to phenylalanine. Clonality was computed by normalizing Shannon entropy by log2 of the number of productive unique TCRs and subtracting the result from 1. Scalp TCRbeta sequences were cross-referenced with sorted blood CD4 and CD8 repertoires so that the CD4 or CD8 identity of scalp clones could be inferred. This immuneACCESS table, as held by TCRdb, lists in-frame sequences with V and J called but not all clones. Of the missing ones, under half trace to an unresolved V gene in checked studies; the others have no known cause. D and trimming were read from the DNA, whereas the V and J calls and clone size are those reported in that table. The sample table records under 150,000 clones; roughly 82% of these occur just once. The top ten constitute just under 25% of the sample.

Trimming removed 8 bases from V and 2 bases from J; the gene matches leave 6 bases unexplained. CDR1 and CDR2 are read off the germline V gene as ENHRY and SYGVKD. The CDR3, from cysteine to phenylalanine, totals 13 residues. This entry keeps only the CDR3 DNA: 39 bases, framed from base 1. In regard to this clone: Its target antigen remains unknown. No clone much larger than this one lies a single base away; base qualities are absent.

The V and J genes are TRBV10-3 and TRBJ2-7, and 7 bases in between align with TRBD1. The sample in question was CD8+ T cells sorted from blood, obtained at week 4, from a patient treated with tofacitinib. This clonotype was sampled from a human donor with alopecia areata. The CDR3 has the sequence CAIQGGRTYEQYF. The DNA sequence is given as TGTGCCATCCAAGGGGGCCGAACCTACGAGCAGTACTTC.